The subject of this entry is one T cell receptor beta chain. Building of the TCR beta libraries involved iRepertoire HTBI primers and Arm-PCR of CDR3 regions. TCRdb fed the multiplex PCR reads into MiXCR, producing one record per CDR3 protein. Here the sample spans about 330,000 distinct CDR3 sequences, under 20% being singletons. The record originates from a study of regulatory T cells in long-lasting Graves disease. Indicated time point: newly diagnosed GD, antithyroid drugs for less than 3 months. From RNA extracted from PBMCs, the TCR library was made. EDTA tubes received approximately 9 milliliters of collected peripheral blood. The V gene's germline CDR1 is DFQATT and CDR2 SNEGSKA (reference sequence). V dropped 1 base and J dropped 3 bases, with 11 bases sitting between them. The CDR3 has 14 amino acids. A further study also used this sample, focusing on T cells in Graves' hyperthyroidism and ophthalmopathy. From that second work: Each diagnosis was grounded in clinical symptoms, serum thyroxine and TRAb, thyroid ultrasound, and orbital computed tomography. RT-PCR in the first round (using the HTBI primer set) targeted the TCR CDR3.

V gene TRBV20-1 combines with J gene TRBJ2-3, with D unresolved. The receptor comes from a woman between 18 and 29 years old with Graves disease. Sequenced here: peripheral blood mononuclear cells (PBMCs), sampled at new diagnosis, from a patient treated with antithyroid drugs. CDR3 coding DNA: TGCAGTGCTAGAGGATTTTTGGTAACAGATACGCAGTATTTT. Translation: CSARGFLVTDTQYF.